These 28 T cell receptor beta chains were sequenced from one sample in a study of blood T cell repertoires in COVID-19 (dated by TCRdb to between 2020 and 2021). Libraries were built with the immunoSEQ multiplex PCR assay. The source is immuneACCESS, and TCRdb retained only in-frame sequences with V and J called. Part of the clones is not carried over; for the studies checked, unresolved V genes explain less than half of this, and the remainder is unexplained. The sample records about 300,000 clones, 85% of which are singletons. 2.5% to 3% of the sample is taken by the ten largest. Sequenced sample: PBMCs or T cells enriched from blood (not recorded which). All receptors derive from a woman in her forties or fifties who had recovered from COVID-19.

This chain joins TRBV14 and TRBJ2-6; D is unresolved. The CDR3 is 19 amino acids. Trimming stripped 4 bases from V and 1 base from J, with 20 bases between. CDR1 is SGHDN and CDR2 is FVKESK in the germline V gene. CDR3 protein: CASSPNIRHFFSGANVLTF. CDR3 DNA sequence: TGTGCCAGCAGCCCAAACATCAGACACTTTTTTTCTGGGGCCAACGTCCTGACTTTC.

The rearrangement links TRBV9 to TRBJ2-2; 9 bases agree with TRBD1. Unmatched junction bases numbered 6, after V lost 2 bases and J lost 7 bases. This CDR3 region has 15 residues. Germline loops: CDR1 SGDLS, CDR2 YYNGEE. CDR3 sequence reads: CASSVKQGAGGELFF. CDR3 sequence (DNA): TGTGCCAGCAGCGTCAAACAGGGGGCAGGCGGGGAGCTGTTTTTT. Supplemented by reference TRBV9 and TRBJ2-2, the full variable domain reads DSGVTQTPKHLITATGQRVTLRCSPRSGDLSVYWYQQSLDQGLQFLIQYYNGEERAKGNILERFSAQQFPDLHSELNLSSLELGDSALYFCASSVKQGAGGELFFGEGSRLTVL.

The CDR3 region is CASSSGEGVPGYTF. The CDR3 DNA reads TGTGCCAGCAGCTCAGGAGAGGGCGTTCCTGGCTACACCTTC. The chain uses TRBV5-5 and TRBJ1-2, with no clear D. In germline, CDR1 is SGHKS, CDR2 YYEKEE (reference sequence). The CDR3 spans 14 residues. The V end lost 3 bases, the J end lost 7 bases, and 16 bases lay between the germline ends.

This rearrangement joins TRBV2 to TRBJ2-3; the D is unclear. Germline CDR1 SNHLY, CDR2 FYNNEI. The CDR3 runs to 16 residues. Trimming removed 4 bases from V and 0 bases from J, with 14 bases in between. The CDR3: CASSAQSGTSTDTQYF. As DNA, the CDR3 is TGTGCCAGCAGTGCTCAGTCGGGTACAAGCACAGATACGCAGTATTTT. Drawing the rest from reference TRBV2 and TRBJ2-3, the complete variable domain is EPEVTQTPSHQVTQMGQEVILRCVPISNHLYFYWYRQILGQKVEFLVSFYNNEISEKSEIFDDQFSVERPDGSNFTLKIRSTKLEDSAMYFCASSAQSGTSTDTQYFGPGTRLTVL.

This clone showed up just once. The chain links TRBV27 to TRBJ2-7; 8 bases align to TRBD1. J was trimmed by 6 bases and V by 5 bases; bases with no gene match: 6. There are 13 residues in the CDR3. Germline values: CDR1 MNHEY, CDR2 SMNVEV (reference sequence). The CDR3 nucleotides read TGTGCCAGCAGTAACCCCACAGGGGGCGAGCAGTACTTC. Its translation is CASSNPTGGEQYF.

V and J are TRBV7-6 and TRBJ2-1; TRBD2 matches 9 bases. V shed 7 bases and J 9 bases; nucleotides not matched to a gene: 7. The CDR3 consists of 13 residues. The V gene's germline CDR1 is SGHVS and CDR2 FNYEAQ. The CDR3 sequence is CASKLAGATEQFF. In nucleotides, the CDR3 is TGTGCCAGCAAGTTAGCGGGAGCAACTGAGCAGTTCTTC.

The V gene is TRBV27, the J gene TRBJ1-2; no definite D call. Germline V gene lookup returns CDR1 MNHEY and CDR2 SMNVEV (reference sequence). The CDR3 extends over 14 amino acids. Trimming took off 6 bases at V and 5 bases at J, with 16 bases between the two ends. The CDR3 sequence is CASREDFPGYGYTF. CDR3 sequence (DNA): TGTGCCAGCAGGGAGGACTTCCCTGGGTATGGCTACACCTTC.

This chain joins TRBV5-1 and TRBJ2-7, with 7 nucleotides matching TRBD1. V shed 1 base, J shed 7 bases, and the junction held 5 bases outside the gene matches. The germline V gene has CDR1 SGHRS and CDR2 YFSETQ. The CDR3 is 13 residues long. CDR3 residues: CASSLQTGEEQYF. Written as DNA, the CDR3 is TGCGCCAGCAGCTTGCAAACAGGGGAGGAGCAGTACTTC.

The chain recombines TRBV6-1 with TRBJ1-2; D not certain. Trimming stripped 2 bases from V and 4 bases from J, with 17 bases between. The germline CDR1 and CDR2 sequences are MNHNS and SASEGT. The CDR3 contains 16 residues. This CDR3 is CASSESGSSLAYGYTF. In DNA, the CDR3 is TGTGCCAGCAGTGAAAGCGGATCCTCCCTCGCCTATGGCTACACCTTC.

In its sample, this clone was seen a few times. The V and J genes are TRBV21-1 and TRBJ1-6; the D segment call TRBD1 is taken from the table without a DNA check. TRBV21-1 is noted as a pseudogene. The CDR3 is 15 residues long. The CDR3 nucleotides read TGTGCCAGCAGCAAAGTTGGCAATTTCAATTCACCCCTCCACTTT. Protein product: CASSKVGNFNSPLHF.

The chain recombines TRBV7-2 with TRBJ1-5; D is unresolved. V lost 1 base and J 6 bases, leaving 7 bases between the germline ends. Germline-derived CDR1 and CDR2 are SGHTA and FQGNSA. This CDR3 is built from 13 residues. CDR3 nucleotide sequence: TGTGCCAGCAGCTTAGGAGGGATTCAGCCCCAGCATTTT. Translating gives CASSLGGIQPQHF.

The chain joins TRBV27 to TRBJ2-5; 12 nucleotides agree with TRBD2. The V gene end was trimmed by 5 bases and the J gene end by 4 bases; junction bases not matched to a gene: 8. This CDR3 region has 16 residues. The V gene's germline CDR1 is MNHEY and CDR2 SMNVEV (reference sequence). CDR3 sequence (DNA): TGTGCCAGCAGTCCCCTAGCGGGAGGGCTGGGAGAGACCCAGTACTTC. Protein product: CASSPLAGGLGETQYF.

The CDR3 nucleotides read TGTGCCAGCAGCTCTATAGGACTAGCGGGGTACCAAGAGACCCAGTACTTC. Protein sequence: CASSSIGLAGYQETQYF. The V call is TRBV11-2, the J call TRBJ2-5, with 12 nucleotides matching TRBD2. Germline CDR1 reads SGHAT; CDR2 reads FQNNGV. This CDR3 is 17 amino acids long. Trimming took 4 bases from V and 0 from J; bases not matched to a gene: 6.

The V gene is TRBV19, the J gene TRBJ2-7, with 7 nucleotides matching TRBD1. This CDR3 comprises 13 residues. Losses at the gene ends were 5 bases for V and 7 bases for J; bases not matched to a gene: 8. Per the germline V gene, CDR1 is LNHDA and CDR2 is SQIVND (reference sequence). CDR3 loop: CASSGQVFQEQYF. CDR3 sequence (DNA): TGTGCCAGTAGTGGACAGGTTTTTCAGGAGCAGTACTTC. Filled out from reference TRBV19 and TRBJ2-7, the complete variable domain reads DGGITQSPKYLFRKEGQNVTLSCEQNLNHDAMYWYRQDPGQGLRLIYYSQIVNDFQKGDIAEGYSVSREKKESFPLTVTSAQKNPTAFYLCASSGQVFQEQYFGPGTRLTVT.

CDR3 DNA sequence: TGTGCCAGCAGCTTGGGACAGGGAAACACCATATATTTT. It specifies CASSLGQGNTIYF. The chain carries TRBV11-2 and TRBJ1-3; 7 nucleotides line up with TRBD1. The CDR3 runs to 13 residues. Trimming removed 3 bases from V and 4 bases from J; junction bases left unmatched: 0. CDR1 is SGHAT, CDR2 FQNNGV, per germline.

J is TRBJ1-4 and V is TRBV10-3; perhaps TRBD1 as D (6 bases). Germline values: CDR1 ENHRY, CDR2 SYGVKD. Trimming took 4 bases from V and 6 from J, leaving 9 bases between them. The CDR3 contains 13 residues. The chain's CDR3 is CAISAGQHEKLFF. The CDR3 DNA reads TGTGCCATCAGTGCCGGACAGCATGAAAAACTGTTTTTT.

The chain is built from TRBV29-1 and TRBJ1-1; possibly TRBD1 for D (5 bases). The ends were cut back, 3 bases at V and 2 bases at J, with 10 bases in the middle. Germline V gene data show CDR1 as SQVTM and CDR2 as ANQGSEA. The CDR3 extends over 13 amino acids. CDR3 sequence (DNA): TGCAGCGTTGAGCGGGGGTCAAACACTGAAGCTTTCTTT. The encoded protein is CSVERGSNTEAFF.

Only a few counts were recorded for this clone. The rearrangement uses TRBV30 and TRBJ1-3; unclear D gene. V lost 8 bases, J lost 4 bases, and 18 bases lay in between. This CDR3 has 14 residues. The germline gives CDR1 GTSNPN, CDR2 SVGIG (reference sequence). CDR3 coding DNA: TGTGCCGGAGACCGATCCGCAGTCGGAAACACCATATATTTT. It yields the protein CAGDRSAVGNTIYF.

The rearrangement uses TRBV15 and TRBJ2-1; D unresolved. Germline V gene data show CDR1 as LNHNV and CDR2 as YYDKDF (reference sequence). V was pared by 0 bases and J by 14 bases, with 14 bases between. CDR3 length: 13 residues. In nucleotides, the CDR3 is TGTGCCACCAGCAGAGATCGGTTTGCTGTAGAGTTCTTC. Translated: CATSRDRFAVEFF.

The rearrangement links TRBV5-6 to TRBJ2-7; 10 nucleotides align to TRBD1. Germline V lookup: CDR1 SGHDT, CDR2 YYEEEE. After removal of 1 base from V and 0 bases from J, the junction contained 7 bases not matched to a gene. CDR3 length: 17 amino acids. The CDR3 reads CASSLPGQGRSSYEQYF. The CDR3 bases are TGTGCCAGCAGCTTGCCGGGACAGGGGAGGAGCTCCTACGAGCAGTACTTC.

The rearrangement joins TRBV10-1 to TRBJ1-4; 9 nucleotides line up with TRBD1. With V trimmed by 6 bases and J by 8 bases, 7 bases remained unmatched. In germline, CDR1 is WNHNN, CDR2 SYGVQD (reference sequence). CDR3 length: 14 amino acids. CDR3 in DNA: TGCGCCAGCAGAACCGGGACAGGGCGAGAAAAACTGTTTTTT. This translates into CASRTGTGREKLFF.

The table lists this clone with a count of one. The rearrangement uses TRBV28 and TRBJ2-1; TRBD2 matches 12 bases. Germline CDR1 reads MDHEN; CDR2 reads SYDVKM. The CDR3 has 14 amino acids. The V gene end was trimmed by 6 bases and the J gene end by 8 bases; junction bases not matched to a gene: 5. CDR3 coding DNA: TGTGCCAGCAGGCTGGGACTAGCGGGTTATGAGCAGTTCTTC. Protein: CASRLGLAGYEQFF.

The rearrangement links TRBV5-4 to TRBJ2-3, with D maybe TRBD1 (6 bases). CDR1 is SGHNT and CDR2 is YYREEE in the germline V gene (reference sequence). Trimming cost V 4 bases and J 4 bases, with 19 bases left between them. This CDR3 has 16 residues. CDR3 residues: CASSARAVGAADTQYF. The CDR3 bases are TGTGCCAGCAGCGCCCGGGCGGTGGGGGCGGCAGATACGCAGTATTTT. Combining the CDR3 with reference TRBV5-4 and TRBJ2-3 gives the whole variable domain ETGVTQSPTHLIKTRGQQVTLRCSSQSGHNTVSWYQQALGQGPQFIFQYYREEENGRGNFPPRFSGLQFPNYSSELNVNALELDDSALYLCASSARAVGAADTQYFGPGTRLTVL.

This chain uses TRBV15 with TRBJ1-6; no clear D. Trimming removed 0 bases at V and 0 bases at J, with 9 bases between. The CDR3 is 17 amino acids. The V gene's germline CDR1 is LNHNV and CDR2 YYDKDF (reference sequence). CDR3 in DNA: TGTGCCACCAGCAGAGATGCGAGGGACTCCTATAATTCACCCCTCCACTTT. Protein: CATSRDARDSYNSPLHF.

The V call is TRBV5-8, the J call TRBJ1-4, with a tentative D call TRBD1 (6 bases). Looked up from germline, CDR1 is SGHTS and CDR2 is YDEGEE. The CDR3 totals 14 residues. The CDR3 loop reads CAAALRGAYEKLFF. CDR3 bases: TGTGCAGCCGCACTTCGGGGGGCGTATGAAAAACTGTTTTTT.

The chain combines TRBV13 with TRBJ1-2, with TRBD1 matching over 11 bases. Germline loops: CDR1 PRHDT, CDR2 FYEKMQ (reference sequence). Germline trimming cut 6 bases from V and 7 bases from J; bases unmatched to any gene: 10. The CDR3 loop spans 15 amino acids. The CDR3 reads CASSSGTGGAFGYTF. DNA for the CDR3: TGTGCCAGCAGTTCCGGGACAGGGGGAGCCTTTGGCTACACCTTC.

The chain couples TRBV6-2 or TRBV6-3 to TRBJ1-1; a possible D gene is TRBD1 (6 bases). CDR1 is MNHEY and CDR2 is SVGEGT in the germline V gene. Trimming took 1 base from V and 2 from J, leaving 14 bases between them. The CDR3 contains 16 residues. The chain's CDR3 is CASSYFPGEGNTEAFF. CDR3 DNA sequence: TGTGCCAGCAGTTACTTCCCAGGGGAAGGCAACACTGAAGCTTTCTTT.

In its sample, this clone was seen once. The CDR3 coding sequence is TGCGCCACCCGGGCCAGGGGCAATCAGCCCCAGCATTTT. It yields the protein CATRARGNQPQHF. The genes are TRBV10-2 and TRBJ1-5; possible D gene TRBD1, 5 bases. Germline V gives CDR1 WSHSY, CDR2 SAAADI. V was shortened by 10 bases and J by 2 bases, with 12 bases between the two germline ends. The CDR3 covers 13 residues.